These 17 T cell receptor beta chains were all obtained from the same sample, sequenced in a study of regulatory T cells in long-lasting Graves disease (dated by TCRdb to the early 2020s). According to the study, the label for this sample's time point signals: newly diagnosed GD, antithyroid drugs for less than 3 months. For both TCR sequencing and RNA sequencing, RNA was extracted from PBMCs using TRIzol. Library preparation employed multiplex PCR. The sequencing machine was an Illumina HiSeq 4000. To build TCR beta libraries, CDR3 regions were amplified by Arm-PCR using iRepertoire HTBI primers. The public sequencing data were trimmed at Q25 with fastp and processed into clonotypes with MiXCR by TCRdb, which kept only in-frame beta chains. Rows are combined by CDR3 protein, so each entry shows the most common genes and DNA. This sample is represented by 350,000 to 500,000 distinct CDR3 sequences; around 15% of them were singletons. Clones ranked in the top ten supply approximately 15% of the sample.

The sample was also reused in another study, on T cells in Graves' hyperthyroidism and ophthalmopathy.

The specimen was peripheral blood mononuclear cells (PBMCs), collected at new diagnosis, from a patient treated with antithyroid drugs. The receptors derive from a woman in her fifties or sixties with Graves disease. Donor details come from another sample of the same person, matched by shared clones.

This clonotype showed up many times. This sequence joins TRBV6-1 and TRBJ1-2; D not certain. CDR1 is MNHNS, CDR2 SASEGT, per germline. The CDR3 has 14 amino acids. The germline V and J ends were trimmed by 3 bases and 4 bases, with 12 bases remaining between them. The CDR3 nucleotides are TGTGCCAGCAGTGATAGGGATGGGTTCTATGGCTACACCTTC. Protein product: CASSDRDGFYGYTF.

This sequence joins TRBV18 and TRBJ2-3; 11 nucleotides line up with TRBD2. The V and J ends lost 4 bases and 1 base, in that order; junction bases with no gene match: 4. The CDR3 sequence is 16 residues long. Germline V gene sequence: CDR1 KGHSH, CDR2 LQKENI. CDR3: CASSQLAGVGTDTQYF. CDR3 sequence (DNA): TGTGCCAGCTCACAACTAGCGGGAGTAGGCACAGATACGCAGTATTTT.

This clonotype was recorded at least ten times. The chain combines TRBV27 with TRBJ2-7; possibly TRBD1 for D (5 bases). The CDR3 covers 14 residues. V lost 4 bases and J 2 bases, leaving 12 bases between the germline ends. CDR1 is MNHEY, CDR2 SMNVEV, per germline (reference sequence). CDR3 region: CASSYAQGAYEQYF. The CDR3 DNA sequence: TGTGCCAGCAGTTATGCCCAGGGCGCCTACGAGCAGTACTTC.

This clonotype was picked up many times. The chain links TRBV9 to TRBJ2-5; TRBD1 is a possible D gene (6 bases). There are 15 residues in the CDR3. CDR1 is SGDLS and CDR2 is YYNGEE in the germline V gene. Trimming shortened V by 3 bases and J by 6 bases, and 18 bases separated the two germline ends. For the CDR3, the DNA is TGTGCCAGCAGCGACACTACAGGGCTGGGAAAGACCCAGTACTTC. It yields the protein CASSDTTGLGKTQYF.

This clonotype was detected ten times or more. V gene TRBV13 combines with J gene TRBJ2-1, with 7 bases lining up with TRBD1. The CDR3 runs 15 residues. Germline V gene data show CDR1 as PRHDT and CDR2 as FYEKMQ (reference sequence). J gave up 11 bases and V 5 bases, and 15 bases lay outside the gene matches. The CDR3 sequence: CASSPEDRELFKQFF. The CDR3 DNA follows: TGTGCCAGCAGCCCAGAAGACAGGGAGCTTTTTAAGCAGTTCTTC.

This clonotype was seen more than once but under ten times. The CDR3 region has the DNA TGTGCCAGCAGCTTAACAGGGATTTTGGTTTACAATGAGCAGTTCTTC. Translating gives CASSLTGILVYNEQFF. This sequence joins TRBV5-8 and TRBJ2-1; D might be TRBD1 (6 bases). Germline CDR1 reads SGHTS; CDR2 reads YDEGEE. The CDR3 covers 16 residues. Trimming stripped 2 bases from V and 4 bases from J, with 16 bases between.

This clonotype showed up just a few times. The rearrangement joins TRBV30 to TRBJ2-1; D perhaps matches TRBD1 (6 bases). The CDR3 extends over 17 amino acids. The ends were cut back, 0 bases at V and 5 bases at J, with 20 bases in the middle. CDR1 is GTSNPN, CDR2 SVGIG, per germline (reference sequence). CDR3 in DNA: TGTGCCTGGAGTGTTCCACTCAGGGGCTCGTGGGACAATGAGCAGTTCTTC. Translated, it gives CAWSVPLRGSWDNEQFF.

This clonotype was recorded many times. The V call is TRBV12-3 or TRBV12-4, the J call TRBJ2-5; 8 bases fit TRBD1. The CDR3 loop spans 14 amino acids. V lost 5 bases and J lost 5; bases outside the gene matches: 7. The CDR3 DNA reads TGTGCCAGCAGTAGTTACAGGGGGACGGAGACCCAGTACTTC. Protein: CASSSYRGTETQYF.

The J gene is TRBJ1-1, the V gene TRBV28; 9 nucleotides agree with TRBD1. V was clipped by 7 bases and J by 11 bases; unmatched bases: 14. CDR3 size: 14 residues. The germline V gene encodes CDR1 MDHEN and CDR2 SYDVKM. Written as DNA, the CDR3 is TGTGCCAGCATCAAGGCGGGACAGGGTTTTAGGGCTTTCTTT. Translating gives CASIKAGQGFRAFF.

This clonotype was picked up a small number of times. The gene calls are TRBV6-1 and TRBJ2-7, with 10 positions matching TRBD2. Unmatched junction bases numbered 7, after V lost 6 bases and J lost 2 bases. The CDR3 is 15 amino acids. From germline, CDR1 is MNHNS and CDR2 SASEGT. The DNA for the CDR3 is TGTGCCAGCAGGCCCCTAGCGGGAGCTACCTACGAGCAGTACTTC. Translated, it gives CASRPLAGATYEQYF.

This clonotype was detected many times. The chain carries TRBV28 and TRBJ2-7, with no clear D. The CDR3 consists of 14 residues. From germline, CDR1 is MDHEN and CDR2 SYDVKM. Trimming pared 3 bases from V and 3 bases from J, leaving 12 bases between. The CDR3 protein is CASSFSPRIYEQYF. In DNA form, the CDR3 reads TGTGCCAGCAGTTTTAGTCCGAGGATCTACGAGCAGTACTTC.

The chain is built from TRBV6-2 or TRBV6-3 and TRBJ2-3, with 10 bases identical to TRBD2. Looked up from germline, CDR1 is MNHEY and CDR2 is SVGEGT. This CDR3 region has 21 residues. V lost 0 bases to trimming and J lost 1 base; unmatched junction nucleotides: 16. In nucleotides, the CDR3 is TGTGCCAGCAGTTACTCCTCGGGGGGGGTCGTACTAGCGGGGCGCACAGATACGCAGTATTTT. Protein: CASSYSSGGVVLAGRTDTQYF.

This clonotype was counted at least ten times. V and J are TRBV6-1 and TRBJ2-7, with 11 bases matching TRBD2. Germline values: CDR1 MNHNS, CDR2 SASEGT. The CDR3 sequence is 13 residues long. Germline trimming cut 9 bases from V and 4 bases from J; bases unmatched to any gene: 5. The CDR3 coding sequence is TGTGCCAGTAGACTAGCGGGGCGATACGAGCAGTACTTC. Its translation is CASRLAGRYEQYF.

This clonotype was seen a handful of times. The chain carries TRBV20-1 and TRBJ1-4; D may be TRBD1 (6 bases). This CDR3 contains 13 residues. Trimming took 1 base from V and 8 from J, leaving 11 bases between them. Looked up from germline, CDR1 is DFQATT and CDR2 is SNEGSKA (reference sequence). The CDR3 is CSARAGGWEKLFF. The CDR3 DNA reads as TGCAGTGCTAGAGCGGGGGGCTGGGAAAAACTGTTTTTT.

As regards this clonotype: Germline and junction disagree at one end, which may indicate a read error. J is TRBJ1-5 and V is TRBV28, with a tentative D call TRBD1 (6 bases). This CDR3 has 14 residues. CDR1 is MDHEN and CDR2 is SYDVKM in the germline V gene. The CDR3 nucleotides read TGTGCCAGCATCAGGGGCTGGTACAATCGGCCCCAGCATTTT. Residues: CASIRGWYNRPQHF.

This clonotype showed up many times. The chain uses TRBV12-5 and TRBJ1-2, with TRBD1 identical over 8 bases. The J segment lost 4 bases and the V segment lost 6 bases, leaving 16 bases of the junction unmatched. This CDR3 has 17 amino acids. Per germline, CDR1 LGHNT and CDR2 FRNRAP. Here the CDR3 reads CASGRMGQEDLVYGYTF. The CDR3 DNA reads TGTGCTAGTGGCCGAATGGGACAGGAAGATCTTGTCTATGGCTACACCTTC.

This clonotype was recorded once. A much bigger clone sits one base away, suggesting this may be a read error. The CDR3, as DNA: TGTGCCAGCACCCAGGGAAGGGTCGGGGAGCTGTTTTTT. It yields the protein CASTQGRVGELFF. This chain joins TRBV12-3 or TRBV12-4 and TRBJ2-2; the D gene is possibly TRBD1 (5 bases). CDR3 length: 13 amino acids. Deletions cut 7 bases from V and 7 bases from J, with 13 bases between.